Given below is one TCR beta chain in context. Clones were read by immunoSEQ multiplex PCR, and TCRdb kept only the in-frame ones, dropping some. Of about 1.5 million clones detected, roughly 96% appear once; the ten largest clones hold roughly 1.2%. Per the germline V gene, CDR1 is SGDLS and CDR2 is YYNGEE. This CDR3 region has 12 residues. Trimming stripped 4 bases from V and 4 bases from J, with 7 bases between. The sample comes from a study of shared clonotypes between healthy human individuals. This receptor was identified in a man aged 30 to 45 in good health. This chain uses TRBV9 with TRBJ2-3; D is undetermined. Material: naive CD4+ T cells sorted from blood. Indicated subset: CD45RA+ positively selected. The CDR3 DNA reads as TGTGCCAGCAGCCAGCGACCAGATACGCAGTATTTT. Translated, it gives CASSQRPDTQYF. Complete variable domain (other parts from reference TRBV9 and TRBJ2-3): DSGVTQTPKHLITATGQRVTLRCSPRSGDLSVYWYQQSLDQGLQFLIQYYNGEERAKGNILERFSAQQFPDLHSELNLSSLELGDSALYFCASSQRPDTQYFGPGTRLTVL.